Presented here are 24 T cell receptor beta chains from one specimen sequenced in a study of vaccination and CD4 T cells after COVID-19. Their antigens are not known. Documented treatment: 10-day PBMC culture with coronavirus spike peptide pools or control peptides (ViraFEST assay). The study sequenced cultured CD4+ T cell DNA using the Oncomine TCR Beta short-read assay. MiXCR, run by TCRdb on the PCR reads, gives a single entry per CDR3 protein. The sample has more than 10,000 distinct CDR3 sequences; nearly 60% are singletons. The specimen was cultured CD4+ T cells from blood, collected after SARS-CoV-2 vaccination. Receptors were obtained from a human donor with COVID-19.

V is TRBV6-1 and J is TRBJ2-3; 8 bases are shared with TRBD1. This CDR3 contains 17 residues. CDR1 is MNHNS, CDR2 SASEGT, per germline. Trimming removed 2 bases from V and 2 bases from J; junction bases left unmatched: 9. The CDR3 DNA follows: TGTGCCAGCAGTGAAATGACCGGGACAGGTCTCACAGATACGCAGTATTTT. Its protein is CASSEMTGTGLTDTQYF.

The CDR3 bases are TGTGCCACCAGTGATTTTCCGACTAACTATGGCTACACCTTC. Translated, it gives CATSDFPTNYGYTF. The chain links TRBV24-1 to TRBJ1-2; D is unresolved. Germline CDR1 is KGHDR and CDR2 is SFDVKD. CDR3 length: 14 residues. The ends were cut back, 1 base at V and 0 bases at J, with 5 bases in the middle.

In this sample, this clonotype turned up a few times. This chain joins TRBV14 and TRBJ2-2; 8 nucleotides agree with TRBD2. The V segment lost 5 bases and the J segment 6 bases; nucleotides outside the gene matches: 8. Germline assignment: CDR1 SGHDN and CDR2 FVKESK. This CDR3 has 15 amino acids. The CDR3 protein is CASSKTTSVSGELFF. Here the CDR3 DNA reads TGTGCCAGCAGCAAAACGACTAGCGTGTCCGGGGAGCTGTTTTTT.

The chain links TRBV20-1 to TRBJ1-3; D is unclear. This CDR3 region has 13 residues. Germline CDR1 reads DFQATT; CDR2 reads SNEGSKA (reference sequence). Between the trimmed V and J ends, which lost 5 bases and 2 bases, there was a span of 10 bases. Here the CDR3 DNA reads TGCAGTGCTGGGGATACCGCTGGAAACACCATATATTTT. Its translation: CSAGDTAGNTIYF.

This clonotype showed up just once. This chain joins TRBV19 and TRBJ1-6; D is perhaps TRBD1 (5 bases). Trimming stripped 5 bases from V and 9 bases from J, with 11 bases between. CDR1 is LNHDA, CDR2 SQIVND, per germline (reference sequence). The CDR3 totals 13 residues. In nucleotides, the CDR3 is TGTGCCAGTAGTCTAAGGCAGGGTTCACCCCTCCACTTT. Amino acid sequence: CASSLRQGSPLHF.

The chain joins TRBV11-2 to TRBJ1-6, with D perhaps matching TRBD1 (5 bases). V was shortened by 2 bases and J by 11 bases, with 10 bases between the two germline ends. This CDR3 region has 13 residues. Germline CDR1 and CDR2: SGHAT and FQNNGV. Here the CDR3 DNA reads TGTGCCAGCAGCTTACAGGGCTCGGCACCCCTCCACTTT. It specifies CASSLQGSAPLHF.

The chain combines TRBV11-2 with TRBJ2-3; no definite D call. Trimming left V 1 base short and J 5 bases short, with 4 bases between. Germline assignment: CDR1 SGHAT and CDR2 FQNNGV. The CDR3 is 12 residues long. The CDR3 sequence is CASSLAGDTQYF. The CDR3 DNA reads TGTGCCAGCAGCTTAGCCGGAGATACGCAGTATTTT.

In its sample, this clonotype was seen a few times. CDR3 loop: CATSELKFGLAGGKTQYF. DNA of the CDR3: TGTGCCACCAGTGAGCTGAAATTTGGACTAGCGGGGGGGAAGACCCAGTACTTC. This chain connects TRBV24-1 to TRBJ2-5; the match to TRBD2 covers 15 bases. Trimming cost V 4 bases and J 6 bases; bases outside gene matches: 11. Germline-derived CDR1 and CDR2 are KGHDR and SFDVKD. CDR3 length equals 18 residues.

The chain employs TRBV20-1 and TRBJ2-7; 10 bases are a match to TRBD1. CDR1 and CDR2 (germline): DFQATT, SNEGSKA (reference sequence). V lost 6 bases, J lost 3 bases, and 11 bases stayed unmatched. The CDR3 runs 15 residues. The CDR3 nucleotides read TGCAGTGCCATATCAAGACAGGGGGCGAACTACGAGCAGTACTTC. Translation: CSAISRQGANYEQYF.

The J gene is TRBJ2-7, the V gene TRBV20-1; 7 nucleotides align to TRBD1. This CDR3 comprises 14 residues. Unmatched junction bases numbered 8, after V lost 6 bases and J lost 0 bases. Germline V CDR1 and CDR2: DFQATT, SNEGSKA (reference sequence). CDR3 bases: TGCAGTGCGATTCGGGACAGCAGCTCCTACGAGCAGTACTTC. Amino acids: CSAIRDSSSYEQYF.

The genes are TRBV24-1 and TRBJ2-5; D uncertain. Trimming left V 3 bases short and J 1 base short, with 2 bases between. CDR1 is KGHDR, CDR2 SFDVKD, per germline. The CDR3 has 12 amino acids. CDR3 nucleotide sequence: TGTGCCACCAGTGATACCCAAGAGACCCAGTACTTC. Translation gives CATSDTQETQYF.

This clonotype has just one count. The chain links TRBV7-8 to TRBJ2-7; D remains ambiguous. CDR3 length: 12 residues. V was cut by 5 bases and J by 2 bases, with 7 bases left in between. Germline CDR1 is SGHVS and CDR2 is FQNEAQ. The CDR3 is CASSTSAYEQYF. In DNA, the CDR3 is TGTGCCAGCAGCACCAGCGCCTACGAGCAGTACTTC.

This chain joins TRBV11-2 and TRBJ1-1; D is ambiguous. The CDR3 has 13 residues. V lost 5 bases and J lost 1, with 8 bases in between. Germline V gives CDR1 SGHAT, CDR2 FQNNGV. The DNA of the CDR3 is TGTGCCAGCAGCCAGCTTGGGAACACTGAAGCTTTCTTT. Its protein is CASSQLGNTEAFF.

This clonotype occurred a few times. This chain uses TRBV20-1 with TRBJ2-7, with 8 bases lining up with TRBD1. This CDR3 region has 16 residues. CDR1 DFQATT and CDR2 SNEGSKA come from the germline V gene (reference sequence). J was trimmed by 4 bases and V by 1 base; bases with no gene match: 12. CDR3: CSARGLGSRGLYEQYF. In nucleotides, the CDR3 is TGCAGTGCTAGAGGGCTCGGTTCCAGGGGGCTTTACGAGCAGTACTTC.

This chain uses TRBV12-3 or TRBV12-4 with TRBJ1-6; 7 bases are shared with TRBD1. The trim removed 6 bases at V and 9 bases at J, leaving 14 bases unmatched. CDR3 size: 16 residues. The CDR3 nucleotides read TGTGCCAGCAGCCCCACAGGGGAGGTCTCTCCTTCACCCCTCCACTTT. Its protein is CASSPTGEVSPSPLHF.

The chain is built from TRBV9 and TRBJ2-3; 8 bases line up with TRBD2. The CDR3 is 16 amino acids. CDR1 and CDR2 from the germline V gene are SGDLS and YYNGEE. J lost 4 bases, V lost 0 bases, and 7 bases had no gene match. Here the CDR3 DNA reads TGTGCCAGCAGCGTAGGGCAGCGGGGGTACGCAGATACGCAGTATTTT. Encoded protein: CASSVGQRGYADTQYF. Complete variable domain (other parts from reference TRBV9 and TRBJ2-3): DSGVTQTPKHLITATGQRVTLRCSPRSGDLSVYWYQQSLDQGLQFLIQYYNGEERAKGNILERFSAQQFPDLHSELNLSSLELGDSALYFCASSVGQRGYADTQYFGPGTRLTVL.

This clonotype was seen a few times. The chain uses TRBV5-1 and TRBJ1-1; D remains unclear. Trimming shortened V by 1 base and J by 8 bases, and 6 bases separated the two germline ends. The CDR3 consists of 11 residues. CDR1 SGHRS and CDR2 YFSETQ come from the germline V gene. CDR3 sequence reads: CASSLYGEAFF. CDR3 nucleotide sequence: TGCGCCAGCAGCTTGTATGGAGAAGCTTTCTTT.

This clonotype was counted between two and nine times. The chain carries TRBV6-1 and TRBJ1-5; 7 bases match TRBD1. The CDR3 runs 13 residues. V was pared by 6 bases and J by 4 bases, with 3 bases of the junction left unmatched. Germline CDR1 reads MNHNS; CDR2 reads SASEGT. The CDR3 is CASRTGKNQPQHF. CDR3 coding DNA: TGTGCCAGCAGGACAGGGAAGAATCAGCCCCAGCATTTT.

CDR3: CATSGGETQYF. CDR3 nucleotides: TGTGCCACCTCAGGGGGGGAGACCCAGTACTTC. The chain employs TRBV15 and TRBJ2-5, with a weak D call TRBD1 (7 bases). This CDR3 is built from 11 residues. CDR1 and CDR2 from the germline V gene are LNHNV and YYDKDF (reference sequence). Trimming left V 8 bases short and J 5 bases short, with 9 bases between.

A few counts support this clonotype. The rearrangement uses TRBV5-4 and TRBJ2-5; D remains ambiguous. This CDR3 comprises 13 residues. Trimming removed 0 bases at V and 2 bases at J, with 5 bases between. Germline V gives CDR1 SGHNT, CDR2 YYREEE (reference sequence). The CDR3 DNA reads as TGTGCCAGCAGCTTGGGCCAGCAAGAGACCCAGTACTTC. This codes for CASSLGQQETQYF.

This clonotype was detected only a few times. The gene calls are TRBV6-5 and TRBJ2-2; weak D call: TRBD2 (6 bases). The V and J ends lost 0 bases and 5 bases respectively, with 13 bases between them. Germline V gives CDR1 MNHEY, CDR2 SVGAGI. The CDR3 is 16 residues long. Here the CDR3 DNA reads TGTGCCAGCAGTTACTCGGAGGGGAAAGGTACCGGGGAGCTGTTTTTT. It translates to CASSYSEGKGTGELFF.

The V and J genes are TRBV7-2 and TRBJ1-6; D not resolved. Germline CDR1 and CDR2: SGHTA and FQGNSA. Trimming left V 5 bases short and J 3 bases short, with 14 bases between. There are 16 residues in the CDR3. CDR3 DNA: TGTGCCAGCAGCCCGCGCGATGTTATCTATAATTCACCCCTCCACTTT. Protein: CASSPRDVIYNSPLHF. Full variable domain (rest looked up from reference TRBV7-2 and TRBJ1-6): GAGVSQSPSNKVTEKGKDVELRCDPISGHTALYWYRQSLGQGLEFLIYFQGNSAPDKSGLPSDRFSAERTGGSVSTLTIQRTQQEDSAVYLCASSPRDVIYNSPLHFGNGTRLTVT.

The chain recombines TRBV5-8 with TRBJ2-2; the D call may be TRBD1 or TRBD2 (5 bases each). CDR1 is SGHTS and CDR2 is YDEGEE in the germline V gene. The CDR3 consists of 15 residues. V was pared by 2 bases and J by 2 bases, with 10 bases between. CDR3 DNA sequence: TGTGCCAGCAGCTTAATGGGACCAAACACCGGGGAGCTGTTTTTT. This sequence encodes CASSLMGPNTGELFF.

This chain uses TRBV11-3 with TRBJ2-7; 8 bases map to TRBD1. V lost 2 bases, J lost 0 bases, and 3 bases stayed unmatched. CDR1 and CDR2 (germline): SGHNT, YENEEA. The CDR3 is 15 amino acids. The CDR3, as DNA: TGTGCCAGCAGCTTACGGGACAGGAGCTCCTACGAGCAGTACTTC. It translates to CASSLRDRSSYEQYF.